This section outlines one T cell receptor (beta chain) sequence together with its context. Its recognized antigen is unknown. Per-nucleotide qualities are absent, and no much larger clonotype sits a single base away. The record originates from a study of T cell clones after liver transplantation (dated by TCRdb to between 2017 and 2020). A note on the overall study: The samples were obtained from ITN030ST, a randomized trial that attempted immunosuppression withdrawal within 2 years after liver transplantation. Third party-reactive TCRbeta sequences were also identified from pre-transplant MLRs to serve as an antigen-independent comparator for donor-reactive sequences. No induction therapy was given to the subjects, and standard immunosuppression was administered until randomization at 12-24 months post-transplant. The study cohort included 8 liver transplant recipients, of whom 3 were classified as tolerant and 5 as non-tolerant. Blood samples were collected pre-transplant, pre-randomization before withdrawal, and post-randomization after either full withdrawal or failed withdrawal. Donor-reactive T cell clones were identified using TCRbeta sequencing after a pre-transplant mixed lymphocyte reaction and were then followed in post-transplant blood. Of the eight recipients, a few were HCV-positive, while the remaining recipients had been transplanted for non-autoimmune, non-viral indications. Tolerance was defined as complete immunosuppression withdrawal for at least one year with no rise in liver enzymes beyond twice the upper limit of normal.

Ends trimmed: V by 1 base, J by 1 base; bases unmatched to a gene: 6. The CDR3, cysteine through phenylalanine, is 16 amino acids long. Only the CDR3 DNA stays, 48 bases, in frame from base 1. CDR1 and CDR2 are drawn from the germline V gene: MGHRA, YSYEKL. Frozen genomic DNA underwent high-throughput TCRbeta CDR3 sequencing by immunoSEQ, including PCR amplification, mapping, bias correction and internal controls. Regarding the original processing steps: Only productive rearrangements were retained, and each unique TCRbeta sequence was defined by its CDR3 nucleotide sequence together with its V and J gene. For a sequence to be called donor-reactive, it needed a frequency of at least 0.01% and at least 5-fold expansion in CFSE-low cells compared with unstimulated pre-transplant cells. Minimum frequency thresholds were set for each subject on the basis of the unstimulated sample with the lowest template count, so that a detection power of at least 90% was ensured. Jensen-Shannon divergence between the top 1000 TCRbeta sequences after and before transplant was used to measure repertoire turnover. Two-sided Fisher's exact tests were used to test for changes in how often donor-reactive sequences were detected. TCRdb took this table from immuneACCESS and kept in-frame rearrangements with V and J called. Such tables lack part of the clones; where checked against another copy, unresolved V genes explain under half of the gap, and the rest is unexplained. The D gene and trimming were derived from the DNA, and the V and J assignments and clone size from that table. The table for this sample lists fewer than 20,000 clones; roughly 88% of them were counted only once. The top ten clonotypes cover 13% of the sample.

Results and caveats for the whole study, not just this receptor: Because allograft tissue specimens were not available, migration of donor-reactive T cells into the graft, rather than deletion, may have occurred. Because of small, heterogeneous patient numbers and non-standardized post-transplant time points, the conclusions were only preliminary. After accounting for repertoire turnover, donor-reactive detection was significantly reduced in 7 of 8 subjects for CD4 and 8 of 8 for CD8. Circulating donor-reactive CD4 TCRbeta sequences fell significantly post-transplant in most of the 8 subjects, irrespective of tolerance or HCV status. Low numbers of available donor cells limited the measurable donor-reactive repertoire in a couple of subjects. The decline in donor-reactive sequences exceeded the decline in third party-reactive sequences, suggesting partial antigen-specific deletion that was unrelated to withdrawal success.

What this sample's time point label stands for: pre-transplant. Unstimulated PBMCs, after thawing, were stained for CD3, CD4 and CD8 and then FACS-sorted into CD3+CD4+ and CD3+CD8+ populations. Randomization to immunosuppression withdrawal applied to every one of the 8 studied subjects. Genomic DNA was isolated with the Qiagen DNeasy Blood and Tissue Kit. Recombination linked TRBV4-1 to TRBJ2-5, with TRBD2 matching 7 junction bases. The TCR originated in a human donor who received a liver transplant. Sequencing used CD8+ T cells from blood, obtained before liver transplant. The CDR3 protein: CASSQGSRLAQETQYF. The DNA sequence is TGCGCCAGCAGCCAAGGGTCCCGACTAGCCCAAGAGACCCAGTACTTC.